This is a list of T cell receptor beta chains from one sample in a study of blood T cell repertoires in COVID-19. Sequencing used immunoSEQ multiplex PCR; TCRdb keeps in-frame clones, though not all of them. This table holds roughly 200,000 clones, around 90% found once. Sequenced input: PBMCs or T cells enriched from blood (not recorded which). These receptors all come from a man aged 30 to 45 who had recovered from COVID-19. CDR3s include the opening cysteine and the closing phenylalanine or tryptophan. A D gene is named only where the DNA matches it firmly. Clone size is shown for a subset of rows, as once, few, many or a class of expanded clone.

J gene: TRBJ2-1
clone size: .
V gene: TRBV12-5
D gene: TRBD1
CDR3 protein: CASGLVDRGLDNEQFF
CDR3 DNA: TGTGCTAGTGGTTTGGTAGACAGGGGGCTAGACAATGAGCAGTTCTTC

J gene: TRBJ1-3
clone size: .
V gene: TRBV7-2
D gene: .
CDR3 protein: CASSIDRSGNTIYF
CDR3 DNA: TGTGCCAGCAGCATAGACAGGTCTGGAAACACCATATATTTT

J gene: TRBJ2-2
clone size: .
V gene: TRBV5-4
D gene: .
CDR3 protein: CASSRGVPLATTNTGELFF
CDR3 DNA: TGTGCCAGCAGTAGAGGGGTCCCCCTAGCGACTACGAACACCGGGGAGCTGTTTTTT

J gene: TRBJ2-1
clone size: once
V gene: TRBV4-3
D gene: .
CDR3 protein: CASSQDYSGNYNEQFF
CDR3 DNA: TGCGCCAGCAGCCAAGATTATTCCGGGAACTACAATGAGCAGTTCTTC

J gene: TRBJ2-3
clone size: .
V gene: TRBV9
D gene: TRBD2
CDR3 protein: CASSVGGSGRFVDTQYF
CDR3 DNA: TGTGCCAGCAGCGTAGGAGGTAGCGGGAGGTTCGTAGATACGCAGTATTTT

J gene: TRBJ1-1
clone size: .
V gene: TRBV5-1
D gene: .
CDR3 protein: CASSKDSTNTEAFF
CDR3 DNA: TGCGCCAGCAGCAAGGACAGCACGAACACTGAAGCTTTCTTT

J gene: TRBJ1-1
clone size: .
V gene: TRBV5-4
D gene: .
CDR3 protein: CASSLARGGETEAFF
CDR3 DNA: TGTGCCAGCAGCTTGGCCCGGGGAGGTGAAACTGAAGCTTTCTTT

J gene: TRBJ2-1
clone size: .
V gene: TRBV4-1
D gene: .
CDR3 protein: CASSPEGGPSSYNEQFF
CDR3 DNA: TGCGCCAGCAGCCCCGAGGGGGGGCCAAGCTCCTACAATGAGCAGTTCTTC

J gene: TRBJ2-1
clone size: once
V gene: TRBV11-3
D gene: TRBD2
CDR3 protein: CASSAPVGTSGVYEQFF
CDR3 DNA: TGTGCCAGCAGCGCACCAGTCGGGACTAGCGGGGTATATGAGCAGTTCTTC

J gene: TRBJ2-5
clone size: .
V gene: TRBV10-3
D gene: TRBD2
CDR3 protein: CAIRAGGETQYF
CDR3 DNA: TGTGCCATCAGGGCGGGGGGAGAGACCCAGTACTTC

J gene: TRBJ2-7
clone size: .
V gene: TRBV15
D gene: TRBD2
CDR3 protein: CATSRVGRGASYEQYF
CDR3 DNA: TGTGCCACCAGCAGAGTCGGGCGGGGGGCCTCCTACGAGCAGTACTTC

J gene: TRBJ1-4
clone size: .
V gene: TRBV18
D gene: TRBD1
CDR3 protein: CASSPKPGQLNEKLFF
CDR3 DNA: TGTGCCAGCTCACCTAAACCGGGACAGCTTAATGAAAAACTGTTTTTT

J gene: TRBJ1-5
clone size: .
V gene: TRBV7-2
D gene: .
CDR3 protein: CASSYNWGGSNQPQHF
CDR3 DNA: TGTGCCAGCAGCTATAATTGGGGAGGGAGCAATCAGCCCCAGCATTTT

J gene: TRBJ1-1
clone size: few
V gene: TRBV14
D gene: .
CDR3 protein: CASSPRTVGAAFF
CDR3 DNA: TGTGCCAGCAGCCCCAGGACAGTGGGAGCCGCTTTCTTT

J gene: TRBJ2-2
clone size: .
V gene: TRBV9
D gene: .
CDR3 protein: CASSVVTGELFF
CDR3 DNA: TGTGCCAGCAGCGTAGTAACCGGGGAGCTGTTTTTT

J gene: TRBJ2-7
clone size: .
V gene: TRBV11-2
D gene: TRBD1
CDR3 protein: CASSLGYRGATYEQYF
CDR3 DNA: TGTGCCAGCAGCTTAGGATACAGGGGGGCGACCTACGAGCAGTACTTC

J gene: TRBJ1-4
clone size: .
V gene: TRBV28
D gene: .
CDR3 protein: CASSSHTGSANEKLFF
CDR3 DNA: TGTGCCAGCAGTTCCCACACAGGGTCGGCTAATGAAAAACTGTTTTTT

J gene: TRBJ1-6
clone size: .
V gene: TRBV11-2
D gene: TRBD1
CDR3 protein: CASSERQGAGNSPLHF
CDR3 DNA: TGTGCCAGCAGCGAAAGACAGGGGGCAGGTAATTCACCCCTCCACTTT

J gene: TRBJ1-1
clone size: .
V gene: TRBV4-1
D gene: TRBD1
CDR3 protein: CASSQEEGAWDTEAFF
CDR3 DNA: TGCGCCAGCAGCCAAGAGGAGGGGGCTTGGGACACTGAAGCTTTCTTT

J gene: TRBJ2-7
clone size: once
V gene: TRBV7-6
D gene: .
CDR3 protein: CASSLGTGSGEQYF
CDR3 DNA: TGTGCCAGCAGCTTAGGAACGGGGAGTGGGGAGCAGTACTTC

J gene: TRBJ2-7
clone size: .
V gene: TRBV13
D gene: .
CDR3 protein: CASSLGPVTYEQYF
CDR3 DNA: TGTGCCAGCAGCTTAGGCCCTGTTACCTACGAGCAGTACTTC

J gene: TRBJ2-1
clone size: .
V gene: TRBV27
D gene: TRBD2
CDR3 protein: CASSPGGVWTRNYNEQFF
CDR3 DNA: TGTGCCAGCAGCCCCGGGGGGGTCTGGACAAGGAACTACAATGAGCAGTTCTTC

J gene: TRBJ1-3
clone size: once
V gene: TRBV7-2
D gene: .
CDR3 protein: CASFGGAGNTIYF
CDR3 DNA: TGTGCCAGCTTTGGGGGGGCTGGAAACACCATATATTTT

J gene: TRBJ1-5
clone size: .
V gene: TRBV18
D gene: .
CDR3 protein: CASSAIEISSSNQPQHF
CDR3 DNA: TGTGCCAGCTCAGCAATCGAAATTAGCTCCAGCAATCAGCCCCAGCATTTT

J gene: TRBJ1-3
clone size: .
V gene: TRBV29-1
D gene: .
CDR3 protein: CSAEGGYGNTIYF
CDR3 DNA: TGCAGCGCCGAAGGGGGTTACGGAAACACCATATATTTT

J gene: TRBJ2-7
clone size: once
V gene: TRBV3-1/TRBV3-2
D gene: TRBD2
CDR3 protein: CASSQGGRADYEQYF
CDR3 DNA: TGTGCCAGCAGCCAAGGAGGGAGGGCCGACTACGAGCAGTACTTC

J gene: TRBJ1-3
clone size: .
V gene: TRBV5-5
D gene: .
CDR3 protein: CASSTVGNTIYF
CDR3 DNA: TGTGCCAGCAGCACGGTTGGAAACACCATATATTTT